Each of the 7 T cell receptor beta chains below was sequenced from the same sample in a study of CXCR3-negative and CXCR3-positive naive CD8 T cells. Findings and limits, study-wide: Hydrophobicity of TRB CDR3s was greater in CXCR3-positive naive cells than in CXCR3-negative naive cells.

Carrying UMI labels, the TRB cDNA libraries were prepared through 5' RACE. TCRdb processed the 5' RACE reads again and assigns one entry to each CDR3 protein, with no DNA. Its clone listing holds some 130,000 distinct CDR3 sequences. No cognate antigen is known for these TCRs. The specimen sequenced was naive CXCR3+ CD8+ T cells from blood. Noted subset: CD45RO-CCR7+CD27+CD95- naive CD8+ T cells expressing CXCR3 (TNR3+). Every receptor here comes from a human donor in good health. Some clones in this sample may be carry-over from other donors' samples.

V usage is TRBV5-6 and J usage is TRBJ2-2. The CDR3 is made up of 12 amino acids. The V gene's germline CDR1 is SGHDT and CDR2 YYEEEE. The CDR3 sequence is CASSLRSGELFF.

This chain links TRBV28 with TRBJ2-1; TCRdb reports TRBD2, a call that lacks DNA to check it against. Germline V gene data show CDR1 as MDHEN and CDR2 as SYDVKM. The CDR3 has 15 residues. The CDR3 region is CASSFRGDSRGEQFF. Complete variable domain (other parts from reference TRBV28 and TRBJ2-1): DVKVTQSSRYLVKRTGEKVFLECVQDMDHENMFWYRQDPGLGLRLIYFSYDVKMKEKGDIPEGYSVSREKKERFSLILESASTNQTSMYLCASSFRGDSRGEQFFGPGTRLTVL.

The V and J genes are TRBV19 and TRBJ2-1; TCRdb indicates TRBD2, and absent DNA this call remains unverified. This CDR3 contains 17 residues. The germline gives CDR1 LNHDA, CDR2 SQIVND (reference sequence). The CDR3 here is CASSMMVAGVTGNEQFF. Based on the CDR3 plus reference TRBV19 and TRBJ2-1, the full variable domain is DGGITQSPKYLFRKEGQNVTLSCEQNLNHDAMYWYRQDPGQGLRLIYYSQIVNDFQKGDIAEGYSVSREKKESFPLTVTSAQKNPTAFYLCASSMMVAGVTGNEQFFGPGTRLTVL.

This chain connects TRBV19 to TRBJ2-7. The germline V gene has CDR1 LNHDA and CDR2 SQIVND (reference sequence). The CDR3 is made up of 14 amino acids. The CDR3 protein is CASSIAGSYYEQYF.

J is TRBJ2-7 and V is TRBV6-2 or TRBV6-3; TCRdb's D gene call, TRBD1, goes unchecked for lack of DNA. Germline CDR1 and CDR2: MNHEY and SVGEGT. The CDR3 consists of 11 residues. The CDR3 loop reads CASSYGTEQYF.

The V call is TRBV9, the J call TRBJ1-4; TCRdb selects TRBD1, and the lack of DNA leaves this call unchecked. The CDR3 consists of 15 residues. Germline V lookup: CDR1 SGDLS, CDR2 YYNGEE. The CDR3 loop reads CASSVWGAVNEKLFF.

The rearrangement uses TRBV28 and TRBJ2-3; no DNA is available, so the TRBD2 call from TCRdb remains unchecked. Germline CDR1 reads MDHEN; CDR2 reads SYDVKM. The CDR3 is made up of 13 amino acids. CDR3 sequence reads: CASSLGLAGTQYF.